This T cell receptor (beta chain) was documented in a study of T cell changes during pregnancy in multiple sclerosis. Germline CDR1 reads SGHTA; CDR2 reads FQGNSA. V was trimmed by 2 bases and J by 0 bases, leaving 8 bases between them. This CDR3 is 16 amino acids long. TCRdb's table, derived via immunoSEQ multiplex PCR, lists solely in-frame clones and lacks some. The data contain approximately 50,000 clones, about 93% of them singletons. Material: CD4+ T cells from peripheral blood mononuclear cells, obtained after pregnancy. The chain has TRBV7-2 and TRBJ2-6; D remains ambiguous. The TCR sequence derives from a female donor with multiple sclerosis, enrolled in a pregnancy study. CDR3 protein: CASSLSPGSGANVLTF. In DNA form, the CDR3 reads TGTGCCAGCAGCTTATCCCCAGGCTCTGGGGCCAACGTCCTGACTTTC. Drawing the rest from reference TRBV7-2 and TRBJ2-6, the complete variable domain is GAGVSQSPSNKVTEKGKDVELRCDPISGHTALYWYRQSLGQGLEFLIYFQGNSAPDKSGLPSDRFSAERTGGSVSTLTIQRTQQEDSAVYLCASSLSPGSGANVLTFGAGSRLTVL.